What follows describes a single T cell receptor beta chain. There is no known antigen for this receptor. No much larger clone exists at a distance of one base, and base qualities are not known. For sequencing of the TCRbeta CDR3 region, genomic DNA was extracted from the sorted cells. The immunoSEQ Assay was used for sequencing of TCRbeta CDR3 regions. Here the immuneACCESS table is served through TCRdb, limited to in-frame sequences with V and J called. Missing clones are a known gap in these copies; in checked studies unresolved V genes cover under half, and the rest lacks a known reason. The sample includes 70,000 to 85,000 clones, with over 80% observed a single time. 5.5% to 7% of the sample belongs to the ten largest clones. Patients with a history of autoimmune disease or receiving systemic immunosuppression were excluded from the trial. Peripheral blood for TCR sequencing was collected from all dose cohorts at baseline, on cycle 4 day 1, and on cycle 7 day 1. Samples were obtained from an open-label, multicenter, first-in-human phase I dose-escalation trial of ivuxolimab. Adults with locally advanced or metastatic melanoma, renal cell, hepatocellular, or head and neck squamous cell carcinoma were enrolled in the trial. Before TCR sequencing, CD4+ T cells and CD8+ T cells were sorted from peripheral blood as separate populations.

This specimen comes from a study of OX40 agonist ivuxolimab in advanced cancers. As for the study more broadly: Ivuxolimab, which targeted the costimulatory receptor OX40 (CD134), was an agonistic, fully human IgG2 monoclonal antibody. Patients were allowed to have had prior anti-PD-1, anti-PD-L1 or anti-CTLA-4 therapy, and 30% to 40% of the dose-escalation patients had previously received checkpoint inhibitors. The paper reports the monotherapy dose-escalation portion (N of about 56 patients) of the phase I ivuxolimab trial. Intravenous ivuxolimab was administered to patients every 2 weeks at six dose levels: 0.01, 0.1, 0.3, 1.5, 3 and 10 mg/kg. Partial responses occurred in three dose-escalation patients, of whom one had hepatocellular carcinoma and two had cutaneous melanoma. The point of sequencing TCRbeta in the periphery was to test whether ivuxolimab changed TCR sequence diversity and drove clonal T-cell expansion. Among the roughly 50 dose-escalation patients, some 19 had hepatocellular carcinoma, roughly 15 melanoma, 9 renal cell carcinoma and 9 head and neck cancer. The dose-escalation cohort was about 83% male with a mean age of about 60 years, ranging from roughly 20 to 80. Summary of the overall study and its limitations: Low levels of normalized T-cell clonal expansion were also seen in some patients who did not respond. Partial responders in the 0.1-3.0 mg/kg groups had among the lowest normalized peripheral clonal expansion, especially among CD8+ T cells. At doses from 0.1 to 3.0 mg/kg, clonal expansion was seen in both CD4+ and CD8+ blood T cells between baseline and week 6. Which antigens the clonally expanded peripheral T cells were specific for was not determined. After ivuxolimab, more expanded clones were found on average in CD8+ T cells than in CD4+ T cells.

This TCR was recovered from an adult with an advanced solid tumor such as melanoma, head and neck, liver or kidney cancer. Specimen: CD4+ or CD8+ T cells sorted from blood, collected in a trial of the OX40 agonist ivuxolimab.

The sequenced DNA is TGTGCCAGCAGCTTAAACAGCCAGACCCAAGGTGGCTACACCTTC. This encodes CASSLNSQTQGGYTF. The V and J genes are TRBV7-9 and TRBJ1-2; no D gene can be assigned with confidence. V gives up 2 bases and J gives up 7 bases, and the segment between their germline ends measures 17 bases. The germline V gene (reference sequence) yields SEHNR for CDR1 and FQNEAQ for CDR2. There are 15 amino acids in the CDR3, from cysteine to phenylalanine inclusive. Only the CDR3 DNA is retained, 45 bases long and in frame from the first base.